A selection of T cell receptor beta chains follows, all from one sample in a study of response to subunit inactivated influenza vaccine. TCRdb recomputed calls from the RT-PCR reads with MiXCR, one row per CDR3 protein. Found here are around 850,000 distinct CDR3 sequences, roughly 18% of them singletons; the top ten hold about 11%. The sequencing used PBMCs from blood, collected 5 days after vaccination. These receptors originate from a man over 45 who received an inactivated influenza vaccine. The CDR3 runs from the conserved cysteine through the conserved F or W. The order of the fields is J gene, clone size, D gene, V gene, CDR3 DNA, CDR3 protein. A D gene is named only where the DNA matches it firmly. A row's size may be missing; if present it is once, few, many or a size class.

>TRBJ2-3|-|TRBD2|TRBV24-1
TGTGCCACCAGTGCTTCTCCGCTAGCGGGAGGTTTTGATACGCAGTATTTT
CATSASPLAGGFDTQYF
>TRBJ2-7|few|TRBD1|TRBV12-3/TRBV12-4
TGTGCCAGCAGCCCAAGTACGGGACAGGGGGCGGGGGAGCAGTACTTC
CASSPSTGQGAGEQYF
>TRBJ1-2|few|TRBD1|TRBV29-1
TGCAGCGTCCTGCCGAGGACAGGGGGCCTAGGTGGCTACACCTTC
CSVLPRTGGLGGYTF
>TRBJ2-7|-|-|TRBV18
TGTGCCAGCTCACCAAGTAGGGAAGGCGAGCAGTACTTC
CASSPSREGEQYF
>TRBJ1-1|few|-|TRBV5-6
TGTGCCAGCAGCTCCTGGCCAAGCACTGAAGCTTTCTTT
CASSSWPSTEAFF
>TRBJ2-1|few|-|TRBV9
TGTGCCAGCAACCTCGGGGGAGTCAATGAGCAGTTCTTC
CASNLGGVNEQFF
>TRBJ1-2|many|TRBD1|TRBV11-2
TGTGCCAGCAGCTTACGAAAAAGGACAGGAATAGCTAACTATGGCTACACCTTC
CASSLRKRTGIANYGYTF
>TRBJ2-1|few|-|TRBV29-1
TGCAGCGTTGTTCGTGTGTACAATGAGCAGTTCTTC
CSVVRVYNEQFF
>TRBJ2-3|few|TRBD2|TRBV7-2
TGTGCCAGCAGCTTAAGGCGGGGGACAGATACGCAGTATTTT
CASSLRRGTDTQYF
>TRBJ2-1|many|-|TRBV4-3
TGCGCCAGCAGCCAAGACGGGGTCAGCTCCTACAATGAGCAGTTCTTC
CASSQDGVSSYNEQFF
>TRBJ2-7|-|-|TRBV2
TGTGCCAGCAGGAACAACCCCTACGAGCAGTACTTC
CASRNNPYEQYF
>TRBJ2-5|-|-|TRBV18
TGTGCCAGCTCACCAAGGGACATCGAGACCCAGTACTTC
CASSPRDIETQYF
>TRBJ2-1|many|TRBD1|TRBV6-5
TGTGCCAGCAGTCCTCGACAGGGGGCCTACAATGAGCAGTTCTTC
CASSPRQGAYNEQFF
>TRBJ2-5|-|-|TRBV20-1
TGCAGTGCTAGAGATTTCCTGGTCCAAGAGACCCAGTACTTC
CSARDFLVQETQYF
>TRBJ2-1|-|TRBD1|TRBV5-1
TGCGCCAGCAGCTTGGACCCGCAGGGGGCGAATGAGCAGTTCTTC
CASSLDPQGANEQFF
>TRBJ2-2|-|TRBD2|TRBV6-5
TGTGCCAGCAGTTACACGGCTACGGGGAGGGGGAACACCGGGGAGCTGTTTTTT
CASSYTATGRGNTGELFF
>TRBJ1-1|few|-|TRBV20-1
TGCAGTGCTAGTAGCAGGAGTGGTACTGAAGCTTTCTTT
CSASSRSGTEAFF
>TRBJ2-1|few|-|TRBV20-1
TGCAGTGCTAGAGTTCGGGTTTACTCCTACAATGAGCAGTTCTTC
CSARVRVYSYNEQFF
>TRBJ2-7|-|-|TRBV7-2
TGTGCCAGCAGCTTGGCCCGGGTGGAAACCTACGAGCAGTACTTC
CASSLARVETYEQYF
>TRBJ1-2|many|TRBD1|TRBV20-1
TGCAGTGCTCCCCAGGGGGCTTTAGGCTACACCTTC
CSAPQGALGYTF
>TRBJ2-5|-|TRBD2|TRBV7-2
TGTGCCAGCAGCTCGGGACTAGCGGGGACACTTGGTGAGACCCAGTACTTC
CASSSGLAGTLGETQYF
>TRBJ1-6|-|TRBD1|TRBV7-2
TGTGCCAGCAGCTTACCGACAGGGGCGAATTCACCCCTCCACTTT
CASSLPTGANSPLHF
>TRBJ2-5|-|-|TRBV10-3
TGTGCCATCAGTGAGTCGACTTTGGGCAGATACCAAGAGACCCAGTACTTC
CAISESTLGRYQETQYF
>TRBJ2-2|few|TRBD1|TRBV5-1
TGCGCCAGCAGCTTCGGGACAGGGCTCGCCGGGGAGCTGTTTTTT
CASSFGTGLAGELFF
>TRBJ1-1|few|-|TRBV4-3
TGCTCCAGCAGCCAGGCATCAACCCGAAGGGGCGATGCTTTCTTT
CSSSQASTRRGDAFF
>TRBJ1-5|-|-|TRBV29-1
TGCAGCGTCGGACTGCCGGATCAGCCCCAGCATTTT
CSVGLPDQPQHF
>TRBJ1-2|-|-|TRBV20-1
TGTAGTGCTCGATCGACACGCACGCGGCGGGGCTACACCTTC
CSARSTRTRRGYTF
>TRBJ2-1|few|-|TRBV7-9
TGTGCCAGCAGCCCACCTGGAGGGGGCTTCAATGAGCAGTTCTTC
CASSPPGGGFNEQFF
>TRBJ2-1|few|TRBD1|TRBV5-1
TGCGCCAGCAGCCCGGGGTGGGCAGGGGGCCACAATGAGCAGTTCTTC
CASSPGWAGGHNEQFF
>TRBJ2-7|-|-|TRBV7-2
TGTGCCAGCAGCTTTTACGGGCTGACCCCCACCGAGCAGTACTTC
CASSFYGLTPTEQYF
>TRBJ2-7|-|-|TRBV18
TGTGCCAGCTCACCAGCCCCAGATGCCTACGAGCAGTACTTC
CASSPAPDAYEQYF
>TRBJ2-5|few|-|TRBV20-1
TGCAGTGCGGAGCCCCTTGAGGGGGGGCAAGAGACCCAGTACTTC
CSAEPLEGGQETQYF
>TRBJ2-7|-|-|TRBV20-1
TGCAGTGCTAGTGGTTTTAGGTCCTACGAGCAGTACTTC
CSASGFRSYEQYF
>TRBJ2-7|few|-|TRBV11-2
TGTGCCAGCAGCGCCCAACTCTACGAGCAGTACTTC
CASSAQLYEQYF
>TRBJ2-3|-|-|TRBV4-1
TGCGCCAGCAGCCAAGGAGACCGTACCTATACGCAGTATTTT
CASSQGDRTYTQYF
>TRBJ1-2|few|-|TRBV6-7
TGTGCCAGCTCCCCGGGGGAGTTTTCGAGGAGAGGCTACACCTTC
CASSPGEFSRRGYTF
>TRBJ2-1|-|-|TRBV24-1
TGTGCCACCAGTGTAGGGGTGGGGGTCTACAATGAGCAGTTCTTC
CATSVGVGVYNEQFF
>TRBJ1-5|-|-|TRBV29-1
TGCAGCGTCGCGCAAACGGCGGATAGCAATCAGCCCCAGCATTTT
CSVAQTADSNQPQHF
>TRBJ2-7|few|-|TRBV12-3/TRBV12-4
TGTGCCAGCAGTTTAGCGGCGTCTACCCCGGCCTACGAGCAGTACTTC
CASSLAASTPAYEQYF
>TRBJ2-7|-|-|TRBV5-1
TGCGCCAGCAGCTTAGTATCTCACTCCTACGAGCAGTACTTC
CASSLVSHSYEQYF
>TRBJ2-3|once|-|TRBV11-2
TGTGCCAGTAGCTCGGGGATAGATACGCAGTATTTT
CASSSGIDTQYF
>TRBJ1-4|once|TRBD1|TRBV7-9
TGTGCCAGCAGCCACGATAGGGACAGCGGGGAAAAACTGTTTTTT
CASSHDRDSGEKLFF
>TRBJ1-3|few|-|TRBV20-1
TGCAGTGCTAGAGATTCGGTGACAGGCAGCGGAAACACCATATATTTT
CSARDSVTGSGNTIYF
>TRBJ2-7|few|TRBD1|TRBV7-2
TGTGCCAGCAGCTCATCCGGGACAGGGCCCTCCTACGAGCAGTACTTC
CASSSSGTGPSYEQYF
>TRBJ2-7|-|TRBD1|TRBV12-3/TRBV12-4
TGTGCCAGCAGTCCGACCGGGACAGGGGGCTCCGAGCAGTACTTC
CASSPTGTGGSEQYF
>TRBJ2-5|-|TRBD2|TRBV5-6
TGTGCCAGCAGCTTGGCAGCGGGGCGTCCGGAGACCCAGTACTTC
CASSLAAGRPETQYF
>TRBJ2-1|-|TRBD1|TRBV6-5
TGTGCCAGCAGTTACGACGGACAGGGGCGTTACAATGAGCAGTTCTTC
CASSYDGQGRYNEQFF
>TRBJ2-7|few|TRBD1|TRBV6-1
TGTGCCAGCAGCCACCCCCCGACAGGGTCCTACGAGCAGTACTTC
CASSHPPTGSYEQYF
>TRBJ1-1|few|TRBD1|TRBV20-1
TGCAGTGCTAGTCCAGACAGGGGGCTCACTGAAGCTTTCTTT
CSASPDRGLTEAFF
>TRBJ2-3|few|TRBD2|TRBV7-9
TGTGCCAGCAGCGCGGGACTAGCGGGAGAGCCGCAGTATTTT
CASSAGLAGEPQYF
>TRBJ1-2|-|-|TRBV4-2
TGTGCCAGCAGCCAGGAACCGCGACAGGAGATCTATGGCTACACCTTC
CASSQEPRQEIYGYTF
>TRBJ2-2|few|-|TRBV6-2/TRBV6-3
TGTGCCAGCAGTTACTCGAAAGGCGGGGAGCTGTTTTTT
CASSYSKGGELFF
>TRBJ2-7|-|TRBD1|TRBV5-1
TGCGCCAGCAGCTTGGAGGGACAGGGCACCTACGAGCAGTACTTC
CASSLEGQGTYEQYF
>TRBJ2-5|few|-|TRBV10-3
TGTGCCATCAGTGAGTCGGTCCTCCGCGAGACCCAGTACTTC
CAISESVLRETQYF
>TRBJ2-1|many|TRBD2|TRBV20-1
TGCAGTGCCGTAATAGCGGGAGGGCCCTACAATGAGCAGTTCTTC
CSAVIAGGPYNEQFF
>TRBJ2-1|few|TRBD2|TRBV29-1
TGCAGCGTTGATGGGACTAGCGGGAGGACGAATGAGCAGTTCTTC
CSVDGTSGRTNEQFF
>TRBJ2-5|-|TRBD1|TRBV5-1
TGCACCAGCAGCTCAATTTCAGGGGGCAGTGAGACCCAGTACTTC
CTSSSISGGSETQYF
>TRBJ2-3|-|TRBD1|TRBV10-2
TGCGCCAGCACTGACCGGGACAGCCGCACAGATACGCAGTATTTT
CASTDRDSRTDTQYF
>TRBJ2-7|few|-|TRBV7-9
TGTGCCAGCAGCCTTAACGGGGTCGAGCAGTACTTC
CASSLNGVEQYF
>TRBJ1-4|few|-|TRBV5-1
TGCGCCAGCAGCTCTAGGGAGAGCGATGAAAAACTGTTTTTT
CASSSRESDEKLFF